This T cell receptor beta chain stems from a study of shared clonotypes between healthy human individuals. The assay was immunoSEQ multiplex PCR, and TCRdb's table has in-frame clones only and misses some. The sample holds some 2,500,000 clones, around 93% seen once. Division of CD4+ cells produced a CD45RA+ naive subset and a CD45RA-negative memory subset. The CDR3 length is 13 residues. Germline assignment: CDR1 MNHEY and CDR2 SVGAGI. The germline V and J ends were trimmed by 5 bases and 5 bases, with 12 bases remaining between them. Sequencing input: naive CD4+ T cells from PBMCs. Subset meaning: CD45RA+ positively selected. The chain employs TRBV6-5 and TRBJ1-1; TRBD1 might be the D (5 bases). The sequence derives from a young man in good health. Some clones in this sample may be carry-over from other donors' samples. The CDR3 reads CASSRRGETEAFF. Here the CDR3 DNA reads TGTGCCAGCAGTAGGAGGGGAGAAACTGAAGCTTTCTTT.